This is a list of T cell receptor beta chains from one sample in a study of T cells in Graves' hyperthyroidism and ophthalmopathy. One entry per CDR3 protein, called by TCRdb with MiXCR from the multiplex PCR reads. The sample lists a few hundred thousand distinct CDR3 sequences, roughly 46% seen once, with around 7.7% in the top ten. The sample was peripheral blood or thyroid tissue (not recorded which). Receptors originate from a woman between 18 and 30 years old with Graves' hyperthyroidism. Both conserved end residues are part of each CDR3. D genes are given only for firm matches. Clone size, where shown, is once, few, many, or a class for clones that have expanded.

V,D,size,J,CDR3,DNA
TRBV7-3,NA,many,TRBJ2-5,CASSLIWTAAKYQETQYF,TGTGCCAGCAGCTTAATTTGGACAGCCGCTAAGTACCAAGAGACCCAGTACTTC
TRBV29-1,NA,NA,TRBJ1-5,CSVATLAGPGSGQPQHF,TGCAGCGTCGCAACACTAGCGGGTCCAGGGAGTGGGCAGCCCCAGCATTTT
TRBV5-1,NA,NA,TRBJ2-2,CASSLDGRNTGELFF,TGCGCCAGCAGTTTGGACGGGAGGAACACCGGGGAGCTGTTTTTT
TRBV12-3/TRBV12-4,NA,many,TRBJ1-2,CASKIYGYGYTF,TGTGCCAGTAAAATATATGGCTATGGCTACACCTTC
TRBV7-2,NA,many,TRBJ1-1,CASSSKRGNTEAFF,TGTGCCAGCAGCTCAAAGAGGGGGAACACTGAAGCTTTCTTT
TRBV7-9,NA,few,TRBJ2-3,CASRIGGSADTQYF,TGTGCCAGCAGAATAGGAGGGAGCGCAGATACGCAGTATTTT
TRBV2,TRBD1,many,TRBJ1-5,CASSEKGAFGQPQHF,TGTGCCAGCAGTGAGAAGGGGGCCTTCGGTCAGCCCCAGCATTTT
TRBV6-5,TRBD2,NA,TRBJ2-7,CASSSRGEACEQYF,TGTGCCAGCAGTTCCCGGGGGGAGGCCTGCGAGCAGTACTTC
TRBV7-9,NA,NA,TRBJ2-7,CASSELGGGVEQYF,TGTGCCAGCAGTGAACTCGGAGGGGGGGTCGAGCAGTACTTC
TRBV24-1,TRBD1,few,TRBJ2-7,CAKHGTGGYEQYF,TGTGCCAAACACGGGACAGGTGGCTACGAGCAGTACTTC
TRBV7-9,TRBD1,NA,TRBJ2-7,CASSLVGTGGNEQYF,TGTGCCAGCAGCTTGGTAGGGACAGGGGGCAACGAGCAGTACTTC
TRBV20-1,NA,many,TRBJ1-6,CSAGREPNNSPLHF,TGCAGTGCTGGCCGGGAACCTAACAATTCACCCCTCCACTTT
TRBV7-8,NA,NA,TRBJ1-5,CASSQGGNRPQHF,TGTGCCAGCAGCCAAGGGGGGAATCGGCCCCAGCATTTT
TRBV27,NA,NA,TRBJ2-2,CASSTRTGELFF,TGTGCCAGCTCGACTCGGACCGGGGAGCTGTTTTTT
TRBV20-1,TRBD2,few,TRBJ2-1,CSARGLAGGYDGGEQFF,TGCAGTGCTAGAGGGCTAGCGGGAGGATACGATGGAGGTGAGCAGTTCTTC
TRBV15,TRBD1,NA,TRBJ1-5,CATSRRTGDSNQPQHF,TGTGCCACCAGCAGGCGAACAGGGGATAGCAATCAGCCCCAGCATTTT
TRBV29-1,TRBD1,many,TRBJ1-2,CSVEHRGPSRSGYTF,TGCAGCGTTGAGCACAGGGGGCCTTCTAGAAGCGGCTACACCTTC
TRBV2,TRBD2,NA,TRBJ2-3,CASSEYAGGPDTQYF,TGTGCCAGCAGTGAATACGCGGGAGGCCCAGATACGCAGTATTTT
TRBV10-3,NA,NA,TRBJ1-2,CAISGEIYGYTF,TGTGCCATCAGCGGCGAAATATATGGCTACACCTTC
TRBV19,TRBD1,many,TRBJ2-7,CASSIGDRGDEQYF,TGTGCCAGTAGTATCGGGGACAGGGGCGACGAGCAGTACTTC
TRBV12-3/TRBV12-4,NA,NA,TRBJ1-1,CASTETGGANTEAFF,TGTGCCAGCACCGAGACGGGAGGAGCGAACACTGAAGCTTTCTTT
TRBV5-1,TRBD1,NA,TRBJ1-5,CASSQEGQSSNQPQHF,TGCGCCAGCAGCCAGGAGGGACAGTCAAGCAATCAGCCCCAGCATTTT
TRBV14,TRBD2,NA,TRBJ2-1,CASSHYRTSGIFFASDNEQFF,TGTGCCAGCAGCCATTACCGGACTAGCGGGATTTTTTTCGCCTCGGACAATGAGCAGTTCTTC
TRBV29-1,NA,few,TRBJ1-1,CSVTEPRRESTEAFF,TGCAGCGTTACAGAACCCAGGAGGGAGAGCACTGAAGCTTTCTTT
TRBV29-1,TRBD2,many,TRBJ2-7,CSVVRGSRPYEQYF,TGCAGCGTTGTACGCGGGAGTCGTCCCTACGAGCAGTACTTC
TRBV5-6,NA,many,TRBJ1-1,CASSSAGRANTEAFF,TGTGCCAGCAGCTCCGCCGGCAGGGCGAACACTGAAGCTTTCTTT
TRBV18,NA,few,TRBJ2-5,CASSPSREETQYF,TGTGCCAGCTCACCAAGTCGAGAAGAGACCCAGTACTTC
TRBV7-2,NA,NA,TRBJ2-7,CASSFGLGSSYEQYF,TGTGCCAGCAGCTTTGGGCTGGGGTCATCCTACGAGCAGTACTTC
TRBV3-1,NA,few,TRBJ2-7,CASSQEWDSYEQYF,TGTGCCAGCAGCCAAGAATGGGACTCCTACGAGCAGTACTTC
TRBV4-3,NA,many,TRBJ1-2,CASSQDIRDYGYTF,TGCGCCAGCAGCCAAGATATTAGGGACTATGGCTACACCTTC
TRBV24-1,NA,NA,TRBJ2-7,CATSESGILEQYF,TGTGCCACCAGTGAGTCCGGGATCCTCGAGCAGTACTTC
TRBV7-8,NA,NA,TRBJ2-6,CASSFGQPGKNVLTF,TGTGCCAGCAGCTTCGGCCAACCCGGGAAGAACGTCCTGACTTTC
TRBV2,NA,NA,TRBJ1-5,CASSEADSLYQPQHF,TGTGCCAGCAGTGAAGCGGACAGTTTATATCAGCCCCAGCATTTT
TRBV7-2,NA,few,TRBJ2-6,CASSSTGEPGANVLTF,TGTGCCAGCAGCTCGACGGGGGAGCCTGGGGCCAACGTCCTGACTTTC
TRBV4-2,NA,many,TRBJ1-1,CASSLQINTEAFF,TGTGCCAGCAGCCTCCAGATAAACACTGAAGCTTTCTTT